The rows below give T cell receptor beta chains drawn from one sample of a study of post-analysis software for immune sequencing data. Each CDR3 protein gets one entry after TCRdb re-called the PCR reads with MiXCR. Here the sample spans 740,000 or so distinct CDR3 sequences, approximately 53% being singletons. The sequenced material came from blood. The receptors come from a girl between 5 and 17 years old with multiple sclerosis. Both conserved end residues are part of each CDR3. Fields, in order: clone size, J gene, V gene, CDR3 length, D gene, CDR3 protein, CDR3 DNA. D genes are given only for firm matches. For some rows the clone size is stated as once, few or many, or as a class when expanded; others skip it.

>once|TRBJ1-2|TRBV6-6|11|-
CASASQYGYTF
TGTGCCAGCGCCTCTCAGTATGGCTACACCTTC
>few|TRBJ2-5|TRBV7-7|15|-
CASSLSLGAQETQYF
TGTGCCAGCAGCTTGAGCTTAGGGGCCCAAGAGACCCAGTACTTC
>-|TRBJ2-7|TRBV29-1|13|-
CSVYDPPSYEQYF
TGCAGCGTTTATGACCCCCCATCCTACGAGCAGTACTTC
>once|TRBJ1-1|TRBV6-5|12|-
CASSYSGGEAFF
TGTGCCAGCAGTTACTCGGGAGGGGAAGCTTTCTTT
>-|TRBJ1-1|TRBV6-5|12|-
CASSRVGAEAFF
TGTGCCAGCAGCCGGGTGGGGGCTGAAGCTTTCTTT
>-|TRBJ2-7|TRBV6-5|11|-
CASSYMSEQYF
TGTGCCAGCAGTTATATGTCCGAGCAGTACTTC
>-|TRBJ2-3|TRBV20-1|14|TRBD1
CSARGQANTDTQYF
TGCAGTGCTAGGGGACAGGCGAACACAGATACGCAGTATTTT
>few|TRBJ1-2|TRBV20-1|13|TRBD1
CSARVGQGHGYTF
TGCAGTGCTAGAGTGGGACAGGGCCATGGCTACACCTTC
>-|TRBJ1-2|TRBV20-1|16|TRBD1
CSALQGGTLFNYGYTF
TGCAGTGCTCTACAGGGGGGGACATTATTTAACTATGGCTACACCTTC
>-|TRBJ2-1|TRBV20-1|17|-
CSARGLSRGVDYNEQFF
TGCAGTGCTAGGGGGCTTTCCAGGGGAGTGGACTACAATGAGCAGTTCTTC
>-|TRBJ1-2|TRBV2|13|-
CASTDVLRGGYTF
TGTGCCAGCACCGACGTACTAAGGGGTGGCTACACCTTC
>-|TRBJ2-7|TRBV4-2|14|-
CASSQADRTYEQYF
TGTGCCAGCAGCCAGGCAGACAGGACCTACGAGCAGTACTTC
>few|TRBJ1-2|TRBV20-1|13|TRBD1
CSAPMQGGDGYTF
TGCAGTGCCCCAATGCAGGGGGGGGATGGCTACACCTTC
>-|TRBJ2-1|TRBV20-1|15|TRBD2
CSARDGLAGDNEQFF
TGCAGTGCTAGAGATGGACTAGCGGGAGACAATGAGCAGTTCTTC
>-|TRBJ2-5|TRBV10-3|17|-
CAVSEPAGAGDLETQYF
TGTGCCGTCAGTGAGCCGGCAGGGGCAGGAGACTTAGAGACCCAGTACTTC
>few|TRBJ2-3|TRBV4-1|17|TRBD2
CASSQDGGRLATDTQYF
TGCGCCAGCAGCCAAGACGGAGGGAGACTAGCAACAGATACGCAGTATTTT
>few|TRBJ2-3|TRBV6-5|15|-
CASSYGAAPTDTQYF
TGTGCCAGCAGTTACGGGGCAGCTCCCACAGATACGCAGTATTTT